This TCR beta chain was identified in a study of response to subunit inactivated influenza vaccine. Findings and limits, study-wide: The authors suggested that few new T cells are recruited per seasonal influenza vaccination.

This clonotype occurred a few times. Its matching antigen is unknown. One end of the junction varies from germline; a read error may be responsible. TCRdb used MiXCR to reprocess the RT-PCR reads, holding one entry per CDR3 protein. Here the sample spans more than 450,000 distinct CDR3 sequences, roughly 12% being singletons. The CDR3 is made up of 13 amino acids. Germline CDR1 and CDR2: ENHRY and SYGVKD. Sequencing used PBMCs from blood, obtained on the day of vaccination. This chain joins TRBV10-3 and TRBJ2-7; D is perhaps TRBD2 (6 bases). The source is a man aged 50-60 years who received an inactivated influenza vaccine. CDR3 region: CAVSSSAGYEQYF. CDR3 coding DNA: TGTGCCGTCAGCTCTAGCGCGGGCTACGAGCAGTACTTC.